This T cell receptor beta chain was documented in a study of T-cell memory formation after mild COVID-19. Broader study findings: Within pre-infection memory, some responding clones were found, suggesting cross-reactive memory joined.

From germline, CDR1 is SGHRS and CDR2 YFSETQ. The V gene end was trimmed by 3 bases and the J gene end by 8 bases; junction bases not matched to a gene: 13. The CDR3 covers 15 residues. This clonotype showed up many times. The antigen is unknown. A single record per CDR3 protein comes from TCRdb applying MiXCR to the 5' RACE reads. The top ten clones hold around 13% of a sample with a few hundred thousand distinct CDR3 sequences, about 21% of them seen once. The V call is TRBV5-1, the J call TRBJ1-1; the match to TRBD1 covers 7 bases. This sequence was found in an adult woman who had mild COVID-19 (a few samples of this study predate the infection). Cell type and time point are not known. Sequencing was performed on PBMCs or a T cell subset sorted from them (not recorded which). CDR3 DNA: TGCGCCAGCAGCTCTCCGGGACAGAGGCTCGGAGAAGCTTTCTTT. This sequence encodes CASSSPGQRLGEAFF.